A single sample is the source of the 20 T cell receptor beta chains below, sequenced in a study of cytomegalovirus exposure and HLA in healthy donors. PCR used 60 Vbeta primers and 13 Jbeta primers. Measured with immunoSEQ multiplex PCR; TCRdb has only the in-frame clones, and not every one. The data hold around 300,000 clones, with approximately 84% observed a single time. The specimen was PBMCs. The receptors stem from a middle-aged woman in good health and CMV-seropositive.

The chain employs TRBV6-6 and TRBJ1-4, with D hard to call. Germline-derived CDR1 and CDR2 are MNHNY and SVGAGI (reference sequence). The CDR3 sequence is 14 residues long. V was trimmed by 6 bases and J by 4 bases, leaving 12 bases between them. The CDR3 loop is CASSRGTGNEKLFF. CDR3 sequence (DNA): TGTGCCAGCAGCCGGGGAACGGGTAATGAAAAACTGTTTTTT.

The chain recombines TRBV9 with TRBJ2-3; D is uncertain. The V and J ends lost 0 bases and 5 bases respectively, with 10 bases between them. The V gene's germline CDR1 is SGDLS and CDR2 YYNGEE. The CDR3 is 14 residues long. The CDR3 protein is CASSVGSSRDTQYF. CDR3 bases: TGTGCCAGCAGCGTAGGTAGCAGTCGAGATACGCAGTATTTT.

The CDR3 sequence is CASSPPRQGLYEQYF. The CDR3 DNA reads as TGTGCCAGCAGCCCCCCGAGGCAGGGTTTGTACGAGCAGTACTTC. The chain is built from TRBV7-2 and TRBJ2-7, with a tentative D call TRBD1 (5 bases). CDR1 SGHTA and CDR2 FQGNSA come from the germline V gene. This CDR3 has 15 residues. The ends were cut back, 5 bases at V and 4 bases at J, with 18 bases in the middle. The full variable domain, in which reference TRBV7-2 and TRBJ2-7 provide the parts outside the CDR3, is GAGVSQSPSNKVTEKGKDVELRCDPISGHTALYWYRQSLGQGLEFLIYFQGNSAPDKSGLPSDRFSAERTGGSVSTLTIQRTQQEDSAVYLCASSPPRQGLYEQYFGPGTRLTVT.

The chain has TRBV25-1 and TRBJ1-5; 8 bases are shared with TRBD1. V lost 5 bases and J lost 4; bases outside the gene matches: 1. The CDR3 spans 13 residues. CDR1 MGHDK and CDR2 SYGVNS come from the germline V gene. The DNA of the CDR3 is TGTGCCAGCAGTAACAGGGGGAATCAGCCCCAGCATTTT. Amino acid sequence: CASSNRGNQPQHF.

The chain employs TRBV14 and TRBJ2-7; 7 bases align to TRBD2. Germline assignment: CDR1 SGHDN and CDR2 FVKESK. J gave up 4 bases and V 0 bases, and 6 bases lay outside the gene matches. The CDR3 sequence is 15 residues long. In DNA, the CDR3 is TGTGCCAGCAGCCAAGAGCCTTGGGAGGGTTACGAGCAGTACTTC. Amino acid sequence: CASSQEPWEGYEQYF.

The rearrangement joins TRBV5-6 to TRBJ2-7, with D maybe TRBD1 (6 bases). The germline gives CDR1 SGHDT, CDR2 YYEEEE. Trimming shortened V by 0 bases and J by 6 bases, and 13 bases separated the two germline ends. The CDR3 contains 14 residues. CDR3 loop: CASSLETGLGEQYF. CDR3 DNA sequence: TGTGCCAGCAGCTTGGAAACAGGGTTGGGCGAGCAGTACTTC.

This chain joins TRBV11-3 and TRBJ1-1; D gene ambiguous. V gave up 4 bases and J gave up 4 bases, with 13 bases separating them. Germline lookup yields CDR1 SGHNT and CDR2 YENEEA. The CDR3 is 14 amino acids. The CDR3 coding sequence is TGTGCCAGCAGCTCTCGGACGGGAGCCACTGAAGCTTTCTTT. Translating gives CASSSRTGATEAFF.

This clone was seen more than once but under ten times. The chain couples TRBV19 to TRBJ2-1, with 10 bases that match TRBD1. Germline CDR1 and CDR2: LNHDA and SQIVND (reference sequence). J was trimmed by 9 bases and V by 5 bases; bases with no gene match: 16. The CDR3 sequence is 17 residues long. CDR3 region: CASSPRDRGRSTSEQFF. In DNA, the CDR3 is TGTGCCAGTAGTCCGCGGGACAGGGGACGATCGACAAGTGAGCAGTTCTTC.

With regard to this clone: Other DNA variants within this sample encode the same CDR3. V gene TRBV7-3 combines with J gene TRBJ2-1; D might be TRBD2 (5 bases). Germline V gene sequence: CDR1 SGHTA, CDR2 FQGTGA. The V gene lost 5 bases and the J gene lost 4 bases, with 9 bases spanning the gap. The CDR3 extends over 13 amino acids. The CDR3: CASSLDSYNEQFF. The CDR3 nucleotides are TGTGCCAGCAGCCTGGACTCGTACAATGAGCAGTTCTTC.

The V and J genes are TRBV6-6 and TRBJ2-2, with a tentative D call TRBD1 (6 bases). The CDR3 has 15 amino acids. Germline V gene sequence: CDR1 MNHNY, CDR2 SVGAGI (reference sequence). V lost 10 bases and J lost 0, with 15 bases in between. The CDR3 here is CAIHQGSTNTGELFF. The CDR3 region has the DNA TGTGCCATCCATCAGGGGAGTACGAACACCGGGGAGCTGTTTTTT.

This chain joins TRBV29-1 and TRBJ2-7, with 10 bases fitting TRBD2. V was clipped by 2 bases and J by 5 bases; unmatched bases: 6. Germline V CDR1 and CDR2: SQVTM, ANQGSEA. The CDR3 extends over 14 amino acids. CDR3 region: CSVERVAGGHEQYF. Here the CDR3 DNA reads TGCAGCGTTGAAAGGGTAGCGGGAGGCCACGAGCAGTACTTC.

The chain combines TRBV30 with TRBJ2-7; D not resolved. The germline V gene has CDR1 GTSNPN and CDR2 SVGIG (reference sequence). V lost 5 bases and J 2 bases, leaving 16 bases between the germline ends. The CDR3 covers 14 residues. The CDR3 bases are TGTGCCTGGCGGAATGCAGGCTTTACCTACGAGCAGTACTTC. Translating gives CAWRNAGFTYEQYF.

CDR3 amino acids: CAWSPPGLAGAETQYF. CDR3 DNA sequence: TGTGCCTGGAGTCCCCCCGGACTAGCGGGAGCGGAGACCCAGTACTTC. The gene calls are TRBV30 and TRBJ2-5, with 13 bases matching TRBD2. Germline V gene sequence: CDR1 GTSNPN, CDR2 SVGIG (reference sequence). Trimming cost V 2 bases and J 5 bases; bases outside gene matches: 8. The CDR3 spans 16 residues.

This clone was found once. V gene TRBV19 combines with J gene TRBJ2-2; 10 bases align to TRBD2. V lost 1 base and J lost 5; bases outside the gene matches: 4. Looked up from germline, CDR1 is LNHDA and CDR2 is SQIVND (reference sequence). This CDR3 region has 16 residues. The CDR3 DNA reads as TGTGCCAGTAGTATAGTAGCGGGGGGCGCAACCGGGGAGCTGTTTTTT. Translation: CASSIVAGGATGELFF.

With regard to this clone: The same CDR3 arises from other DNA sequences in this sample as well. CDR3 coding DNA: TGTGCCAGCAGCGTGGCCGGGACAGGAGTATACGAGCAGTACTTC. Its protein is CASSVAGTGVYEQYF. This rearrangement joins TRBV9 to TRBJ2-7; 8 bases agree with TRBD1. The CDR3 sequence is 15 residues long. J was trimmed by 4 bases and V by 2 bases; bases with no gene match: 8. Germline V CDR1 and CDR2: SGDLS, YYNGEE.

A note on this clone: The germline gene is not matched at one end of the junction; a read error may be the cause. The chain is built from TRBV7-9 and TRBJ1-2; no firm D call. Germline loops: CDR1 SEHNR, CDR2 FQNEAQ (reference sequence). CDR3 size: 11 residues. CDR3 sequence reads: CSSAQDYGYTF. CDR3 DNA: TGTTCCAGCGCCCAGGACTATGGCTACACCTTC.

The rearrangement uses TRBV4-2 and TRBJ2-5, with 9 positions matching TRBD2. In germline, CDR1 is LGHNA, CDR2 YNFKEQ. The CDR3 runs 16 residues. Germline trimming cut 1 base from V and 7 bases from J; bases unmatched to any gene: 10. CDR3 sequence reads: CASSQVQQAGGGTQYF. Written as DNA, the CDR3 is TGTGCCAGCAGCCAAGTTCAGCAAGCGGGGGGTGGGACCCAGTACTTC.

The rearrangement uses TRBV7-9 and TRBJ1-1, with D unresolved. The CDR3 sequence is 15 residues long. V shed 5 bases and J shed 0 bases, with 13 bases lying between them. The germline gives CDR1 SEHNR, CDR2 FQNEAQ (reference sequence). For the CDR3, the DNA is TGTGCCAGCAGCGATAGGACTTTCATGAACACTGAAGCTTTCTTT. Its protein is CASSDRTFMNTEAFF.

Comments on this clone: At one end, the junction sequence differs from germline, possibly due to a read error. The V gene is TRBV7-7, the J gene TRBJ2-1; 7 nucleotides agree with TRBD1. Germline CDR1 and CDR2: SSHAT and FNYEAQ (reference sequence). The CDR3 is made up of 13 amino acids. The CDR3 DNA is TGTGCTAGCAGCCCGGACAGGACGGGTGAGCAGTTCTTC. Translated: CASSPDRTGEQFF.

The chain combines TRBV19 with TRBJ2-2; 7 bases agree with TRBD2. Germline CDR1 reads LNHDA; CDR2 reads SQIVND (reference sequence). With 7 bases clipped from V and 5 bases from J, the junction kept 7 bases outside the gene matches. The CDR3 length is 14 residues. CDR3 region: CASNGLGVTGELFF. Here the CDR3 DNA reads TGTGCCAGTAACGGACTAGGGGTAACCGGGGAGCTGTTTTTT.